What follows is one TCR beta chain and its context. Disease lasting under 3 months, a NOSPECS grade of at least 4, and a Clinical Activity Score of at least 3 were features of the ophthalmopathy patients. V gave up 3 bases and J gave up 4 bases, with 3 bases separating them. Germline CDR1 GTSNPN, CDR2 SVGIG (reference sequence). The CDR3 runs to 10 residues. The data belong to a study of T cells in Graves' hyperthyroidism and ophthalmopathy. Using RNA transcripts as the source, TCR beta CDR3 regions were amplified. During a first-round RT-PCR of the TCR CDR3, the HTBI primer set was used. TCRdb fed the multiplex PCR reads into MiXCR, producing one record per CDR3 protein. The table has a few hundred thousand distinct CDR3 sequences, more than 14% seen once.

This rearrangement joins TRBV30 to TRBJ1-2; D is unclear. This receptor was identified in a woman in her 30s with Graves' ophthalmopathy. Sequences were obtained from blood. The CDR3 sequence: CAWSGYGYTF. The CDR3 DNA is TGTGCCTGGAGCGGCTATGGCTACACCTTC.